The clone carrying this TCR beta chain was seen a few times. No antigen is known for it. Germline trimming cut 4 bases from V and 6 bases from J; bases unmatched to any gene: 10. The CDR3 covers 17 residues. Germline V gives CDR1 LGHNT, CDR2 FRNRAP. The sample originates from a study of OX40 agonist ivuxolimab in advanced cancers. Measured with immunoSEQ multiplex PCR; TCRdb has only the in-frame clones, and not every one. This table holds 70,000 to 95,000 clones, 80% to 90% found once. Study-level findings and limits: Among patients with partial responses at 0.1-3.0 mg/kg, clonal expansion was among the lowest. The average count of expanded clones was higher among CD8+ T cells than among CD4+.

This clonotype was obtained from an adult with an advanced solid tumor such as melanoma, head and neck, liver or kidney cancer. Sequencing was performed on CD4+ or CD8+ T cells sorted from blood, taken in a trial of the OX40 agonist ivuxolimab. V gene TRBV12-5 combines with J gene TRBJ2-1; 12 bases are shared with TRBD2. For the CDR3, the DNA is TGTGCTAGTGGTTCCAGCTCCCTAGCGGGAGGGGTCAATGAGCAGTTCTTC. Its translation is CASGSSSLAGGVNEQFF.